This TCR beta chain was recovered during a study of cytomegalovirus exposure and HLA in healthy donors. The V end lost 8 bases, the J end lost 4 bases, and 11 bases lay between the germline ends. There are 13 residues in the CDR3. The germline V gene encodes CDR1 SNHLY and CDR2 FYNNEI. Regarding the study as a whole: When analyzed later, a missense DCLRE1C variant was found to be linked to TCR beta V- and J-gene trimming. Available immune exposure information covered CMV serostatus only.

Concerning this clone itself: Its antigen remains unknown.

The primer mix had 60 Vbeta and 13 Jbeta primers. Method: immunoSEQ multiplex PCR; TCRdb's copy keeps in-frame clones and lacks some. The sample includes 150,000 to 200,000 clones, about three quarters seen only once; the top ten take 1.3% to 1.5%. The chain uses TRBV2 and TRBJ1-4, with D tentatively TRBD1 (6 bases). Sequencing was performed on PBMCs. This TCR was sampled from a woman in her 30s in good health and CMV-seronegative. The CDR3 loop reads CASGGRFNEKLFF. The CDR3, as DNA: TGTGCCAGCGGGGGCAGATTTAATGAAAAACTGTTTTTT. Variable domain in full (rest from reference TRBV2 and TRBJ1-4): EPEVTQTPSHQVTQMGQEVILRCVPISNHLYFYWYRQILGQKVEFLVSFYNNEISEKSEIFDDQFSVERPDGSNFTLKIRSTKLEDSAMYFCASGGRFNEKLFFGSGTQLSVL.